The 23 T cell receptor beta chains below come from one sample, sequenced in a study of blood T cell repertoires in COVID-19. Assay used: immunoSEQ multiplex PCR; TCRdb lists only in-frame clones, some missing. The sample has approximately 290,000 clones, roughly 84% seen once. The sequencing sample was made of peripheral blood. These receptors originate from a human donor with COVID-19, enrolled during active disease. The donor label of this sample is uncertain.

The rearrangement links TRBV7-2 to TRBJ2-7; TRBD1 agrees at 7 bases. V shed 4 bases and J 5 bases; nucleotides not matched to a gene: 5. The CDR3 length is 13 residues. The germline V gene encodes CDR1 SGHTA and CDR2 FQGNSA. The CDR3 coding sequence is TGTGCCAGCAGCTCCGGGACAGCCGACGAGCAGTACTTC. Translation gives CASSSGTADEQYF.

The chain employs TRBV27 and TRBJ1-2; TRBD1 matches at 7 bases. Germline lookup yields CDR1 MNHEY and CDR2 SMNVEV (reference sequence). The CDR3 sequence is 12 residues long. V lost 7 bases to trimming and J lost 9 bases; unmatched junction nucleotides: 8. CDR3 sequence (DNA): TGTGCCAGCAAAGACAGGGCCCTTAGCTACACCTTC. Translated, it gives CASKDRALSYTF.

The chain combines TRBV28 with TRBJ1-2; no firm D call. The V gene's germline CDR1 is MDHEN and CDR2 SYDVKM. Trimming removed 6 bases from V and 5 bases from J, with 10 bases in between. The CDR3 runs to 12 residues. CDR3 in amino acids: CASSETGYGYTF. The CDR3 nucleotides are TGTGCCAGCAGCGAGACCGGGTATGGCTACACCTTC.

The genes are TRBV28 and TRBJ1-6; D possibly corresponds to TRBD1 (6 bases). The ends were cut back, 6 bases at V and 8 bases at J, with 17 bases in the middle. CDR1 is MDHEN and CDR2 is SYDVKM in the germline V gene. This CDR3 has 15 residues. CDR3 in amino acids: CASSSGGPVYSPLHF. DNA for the CDR3: TGTGCCAGCAGCTCGGGGGGCCCTGTATATTCACCCCTCCACTTT.

The CDR3 protein is CASSFTQGELFF. The CDR3 region has the DNA TGTGCCAGCAGCTTTACCCAGGGGGAGCTGTTTTTT. J is TRBJ2-2 and V is TRBV7-2; no reliable D call. Germline V gene sequence: CDR1 SGHTA, CDR2 FQGNSA. The V end lost 3 bases, the J end lost 8 bases, and 7 bases lay between the germline ends. The CDR3 consists of 12 residues.

The rearrangement links TRBV28 to TRBJ1-4; 10 positions match TRBD1. V was clipped by 3 bases and J by 8 bases; unmatched bases: 9. The length of the CDR3 is 16 residues. The germline gives CDR1 MDHEN, CDR2 SYDVKM. CDR3 bases: TGTGCCAGCAGTTTTCCGCCGGGACAGGGGTGGGAAAAACTGTTTTTT. The encoded protein is CASSFPPGQGWEKLFF. The variable domain in full, completed from reference TRBV28 and TRBJ1-4, reads DVKVTQSSRYLVKRTGEKVFLECVQDMDHENMFWYRQDPGLGLRLIYFSYDVKMKEKGDIPEGYSVSREKKERFSLILESASTNQTSMYLCASSFPPGQGWEKLFFGSGTQLSVL.

The chain combines TRBV9 with TRBJ2-7, with D perhaps matching TRBD1 (5 bases). V shed 3 bases and J shed 3 bases, with 13 bases lying between them. This CDR3 is built from 14 residues. Germline V gives CDR1 SGDLS, CDR2 YYNGEE. Here the CDR3 reads CASSAGPRDYEQYF. CDR3 nucleotides: TGTGCCAGCAGCGCCGGTCCCAGGGACTACGAGCAGTACTTC.

V gene TRBV6-5 combines with J gene TRBJ1-3, with D perhaps matching TRBD1 (6 bases). Germline assignment: CDR1 MNHEY and CDR2 SVGAGI. V was shortened by 2 bases and J by 4 bases, with 12 bases between the two germline ends. This CDR3 is built from 15 residues. The CDR3 region has the DNA TGTGCCAGCAGTTACCCTCCCGGGACAGGAAACACCATATATTTT. It yields the protein CASSYPPGTGNTIYF.

The sample holds one count of this clone. The chain employs TRBV6-5 and TRBJ2-1; 8 nucleotides line up with TRBD2. In germline, CDR1 is MNHEY, CDR2 SVGAGI. V shed 7 bases and J 2 bases; nucleotides not matched to a gene: 4. The CDR3 runs to 14 residues. CDR3 amino acids: CASTPSGPYNEQFF. The CDR3 region has the DNA TGTGCCAGCACTCCTAGCGGGCCCTACAATGAGCAGTTCTTC.

The CDR3 loop is CASSFPGLAAYEQYF. The CDR3 DNA is TGTGCCAGCAGCTTCCCGGGACTAGCGGCCTACGAGCAGTACTTC. The chain couples TRBV7-2 to TRBJ2-7; the match to TRBD2 covers 11 bases. There are 15 residues in the CDR3. The germline V gene encodes CDR1 SGHTA and CDR2 FQGNSA. The V and J ends lost 3 bases and 2 bases, in that order; junction bases with no gene match: 3.

The chain combines TRBV7-2 with TRBJ2-7, with 12 positions matching TRBD2. The trim removed 5 bases at V and 0 bases at J, leaving 14 bases unmatched. This CDR3 has 19 amino acids. The germline V gene encodes CDR1 SGHTA and CDR2 FQGNSA. The CDR3: CASSHSPLAGGVSSYEQYF. The CDR3 DNA sequence: TGTGCCAGCAGCCACTCCCCCCTAGCGGGAGGGGTCAGCTCCTACGAGCAGTACTTC.

The rearrangement uses TRBV7-9 and TRBJ1-1, with 10 bases fitting TRBD1. Germline CDR1 is SEHNR and CDR2 is FQNEAQ (reference sequence). The CDR3 extends over 13 amino acids. J was trimmed by 11 bases and V by 5 bases; bases with no gene match: 8. This chain's CDR3 is CASSPGTGVGAFF. The CDR3 DNA reads TGTGCCAGCAGCCCCGGGACAGGGGTTGGGGCTTTCTTT.

The chain is built from TRBV27 and TRBJ1-5; a possible D gene is TRBD1 (5 bases). Trimming shortened V by 7 bases and J by 2 bases, and 15 bases separated the two germline ends. Germline CDR1 reads MNHEY; CDR2 reads SMNVEV (reference sequence). The CDR3 runs 15 residues. The CDR3 nucleotides read TGTGCCAGCACCCGGGTTGGGGGGGGCAATCAGCCCCAGCATTTT. Translating it yields CASTRVGGGNQPQHF.

The chain carries TRBV7-2 and TRBJ2-7, with a possible D match to TRBD1 (6 bases). The germline V gene has CDR1 SGHTA and CDR2 FQGNSA. Deletions cut 2 bases from V and 3 bases from J, with 11 bases between. The CDR3 spans 14 residues. Written as DNA, the CDR3 is TGTGCCAGCAGCTTAATCGACAGGAACTACGAGCAGTACTTC. Amino acid sequence: CASSLIDRNYEQYF.

The chain combines TRBV9 with TRBJ2-1, with TRBD1 matching 11 bases. CDR3 size: 14 residues. The V and J ends lost 4 bases and 9 bases, in that order; junction bases with no gene match: 6. Germline-derived CDR1 and CDR2 are SGDLS and YYNGEE. In nucleotides, the CDR3 is TGTGCCAGCAGCCCGACGGGACAGGGGGGTGAGCAGTTCTTC. The encoded protein is CASSPTGQGGEQFF.

CDR3 DNA sequence: TGCGCCAGCAGCTCGAGCGGATACAATGAGCAGTTCTTC. The encoded protein is CASSSSGYNEQFF. The rearrangement joins TRBV5-1 to TRBJ2-1; TRBD2 might be the D (5 bases). The CDR3 covers 13 residues. In germline, CDR1 is SGHRS, CDR2 YFSETQ. Trimming took off 3 bases at V and 4 bases at J, with 8 bases between the two ends.

This chain joins TRBV2 and TRBJ2-7; TRBD2 aligns across 13 bases. Trimming at V came to 6 bases and at J to 5 bases, leaving 10 bases not matched to a gene. The V gene's germline CDR1 is SNHLY and CDR2 FYNNEI. This CDR3 is built from 16 residues. In DNA, the CDR3 is TGTGCCAGCAGGGGACTAGCGGGAATTGGAGTTGACGAGCAGTACTTC. Translating it yields CASRGLAGIGVDEQYF.

Only a few counts were recorded for this clone. The chain carries TRBV19 and TRBJ2-1; tentative D call: TRBD2 (6 bases). Germline V CDR1 and CDR2: LNHDA, SQIVND (reference sequence). V lost 5 bases and J 6 bases, leaving 23 bases between the germline ends. The CDR3 sequence is 17 residues long. The CDR3 loop is CASSPSLGGEGFNEQFF. The CDR3, as DNA: TGTGCCAGTAGTCCTTCCCTGGGGGGAGAGGGGTTCAATGAGCAGTTCTTC.

The V call is TRBV4-1, the J call TRBJ1-1; TRBD1 matches at 7 bases. The ends lost 4 bases at V and 10 bases at J; junction bases unmatched: 12. Per the germline V gene, CDR1 is MGHRA and CDR2 is YSYEKL. The CDR3 loop spans 14 amino acids. CDR3 amino acids: CASSRVPPQGGAFF. The CDR3 nucleotides read TGCGCCAGCAGCCGAGTTCCACCGCAGGGGGGAGCTTTCTTT.

The CDR3 here is CASSEGDIQYF. The CDR3 region has the DNA TGTGCCAGCTCCGAAGGGGACATTCAGTACTTC. The chain links TRBV6-5 to TRBJ2-4; weak D call: TRBD1 (5 bases). Germline loops: CDR1 MNHEY, CDR2 SVGAGI. The V end lost 8 bases, the J end lost 8 bases, and 10 bases lay between the germline ends. This CDR3 has 11 residues.

J is TRBJ1-4 and V is TRBV30; a possible D gene is TRBD1 (5 bases). The V gene's germline CDR1 is GTSNPN and CDR2 SVGIG (reference sequence). This CDR3 region has 14 residues. Trimming cost V 2 bases and J 0 bases, with 7 bases left between them. The CDR3 bases are TGTGCCTGGAGTCGGGGGTCAACTAATGAAAAACTGTTTTTT. Translation gives CAWSRGSTNEKLFF. The whole variable domain, filled in from reference TRBV30 and TRBJ1-4, reads SQTIHQWPATLVQPVGSPLSLECTVEGTSNPNLYWYRQAAGRGLQLLFYSVGIGQISSEVPQNLSASRPQDRQFILSSKKLLLSDSGFYLCAWSRGSTNEKLFFGSGTQLSVL.

The chain has TRBV6-5 and TRBJ1-1; possibly TRBD1 for D (5 bases). V lost 8 bases, J lost 1 base, and 14 bases lay in between. Germline V gene sequence: CDR1 MNHEY, CDR2 SVGAGI. The CDR3 contains 14 residues. CDR3 in DNA: TGTGCCAGCCTCCGGGGGGACCAGAACACTGAAGCTTTCTTT. It is translated as CASLRGDQNTEAFF.

The chain has TRBV5-1 and TRBJ2-2, with TRBD1 as a possible D gene (6 bases). With 6 bases removed from V and 2 bases from J, the gap between germline ends came to 11 bases. Germline CDR1 SGHRS, CDR2 YFSETQ. The length of the CDR3 is 14 residues. This chain's CDR3 is CASTRQENTGELFF. CDR3 bases: TGCGCCAGCACCCGACAGGAAAACACCGGGGAGCTGTTTTTT. Full variable domain (missing parts from reference TRBV5-1 and TRBJ2-2): KAGVTQTPRYLIKTRGQQVTLSCSPISGHRSVSWYQQTPGQGLQFLFEYFSETQRNKGNFPGRFSGRQFSNSRSEMNVSTLELGDSALYLCASTRQENTGELFFGEGSRLTVL.